The 20 T cell receptor beta chains in this list originate from one sample, sequenced in a study of blood T cell repertoires in COVID-19. The data were produced by immunoSEQ multiplex PCR, yet TCRdb's version contains in-frame clones alone and is incomplete. The sample contains under 300,000 clones, 70% to 85% of which appear only once. Sequenced: PBMCs or T cells enriched from blood (not recorded which). The receptor source for this set is a man in his forties who had recovered from COVID-19.

This rearrangement joins TRBV18 to TRBJ1-1, with a possible D match to TRBD1 (6 bases). Germline V lookup: CDR1 KGHSH, CDR2 LQKENI. Trimming shortened V by 3 bases and J by 4 bases, and 15 bases separated the two germline ends. The CDR3 contains 15 residues. The CDR3 nucleotides are TGTGCCAGCTCACCCCAGACTTTAGGGGGCACTGAAGCTTTCTTT. Amino acids: CASSPQTLGGTEAFF.

This clone was found many times. CDR3 sequence reads: CASSLVRAGGPSTEAFF. The CDR3 nucleotides are TGTGCCAGCAGCTTAGTTCGAGCAGGGGGACCGTCTACTGAAGCTTTCTTT. This chain uses TRBV7-8 with TRBJ1-1, with 7 bases aligning to TRBD1. The CDR3 loop spans 17 amino acids. Germline V gene sequence: CDR1 SGHVS, CDR2 FQNEAQ. Trimming removed 1 base from V and 5 bases from J; junction bases left unmatched: 13.

The V and J genes are TRBV7-4 and TRBJ1-5, with D perhaps TRBD1 (6 bases). The CDR3 is 14 amino acids. Germline values: CDR1 SGHVT, CDR2 SQSDAQ. The ends were cut back, 4 bases at V and 2 bases at J, with 9 bases in the middle. Written as DNA, the CDR3 is TGTGCCAGCAGCTCCCGACAGGGCAATCAGCCCCAGCATTTT. It encodes CASSSRQGNQPQHF.

The chain carries TRBV19 and TRBJ1-6, with 8 bases identical to TRBD1. Germline-derived CDR1 and CDR2 are LNHDA and SQIVND (reference sequence). After removal of 9 bases from V and 10 bases from J, the junction contained 8 bases not matched to a gene. The CDR3 covers 13 residues. The CDR3 protein is CASEDRAGSPLHF. DNA of the CDR3: TGTGCCAGCGAGGACAGGGCTGGGTCACCCCTCCACTTT. Full variable domain (remainder filled in from reference TRBV19 and TRBJ1-6): DGGITQSPKYLFRKEGQNVTLSCEQNLNHDAMYWYRQDPGQGLRLIYYSQIVNDFQKGDIAEGYSVSREKKESFPLTVTSAQKNPTAFYLCASEDRAGSPLHFGNGTRLTVT.

The CDR3 region is CASSPKSSGLNTEAFF. For the CDR3, the DNA is TGTGCCAGCAGCCCTAAAAGCAGCGGGTTGAACACTGAAGCTTTCTTT. V is TRBV7-8 and J is TRBJ1-1, with D hard to call. The V gene lost 5 bases and the J gene lost 0 bases, with 16 bases spanning the gap. CDR3 length: 16 residues. Germline V gene sequence: CDR1 SGHVS, CDR2 FQNEAQ.

This clone was counted a single time. The chain recombines TRBV7-9 with TRBJ2-5; 7 bases align to TRBD1. The CDR3 loop spans 14 amino acids. Losses at the gene ends were 5 bases for V and 5 bases for J; bases not matched to a gene: 8. The germline V gene encodes CDR1 SEHNR and CDR2 FQNEAQ (reference sequence). CDR3 coding DNA: TGTGCCAGCAGCCGGGACAGCTGGGGGGAGACCCAGTACTTC. This sequence encodes CASSRDSWGETQYF.

This chain joins TRBV7-9 and TRBJ2-7; D remains ambiguous. Germline CDR1 and CDR2: SEHNR and FQNEAQ (reference sequence). Trimming took 2 bases from V and 3 from J, leaving 8 bases between them. The CDR3 sequence is 13 residues long. This CDR3 reads CASSLRYFYEQYF. The CDR3 DNA reads as TGTGCCAGCAGCTTACGCTATTTCTACGAGCAGTACTTC.

This clone was recorded a few times. The CDR3 region has the DNA TGTGCCAGCAGCTCCCCTGGGGGGGGGATGAGAGAGACCCAGTACTTC. Translation: CASSSPGGGMRETQYF. The J gene is TRBJ2-5, the V gene TRBV7-8; TRBD2 matches 7 bases. This CDR3 contains 16 residues. Germline CDR1 is SGHVS and CDR2 is FQNEAQ. J gave up 4 bases and V 4 bases, and 12 bases lay outside the gene matches.

The chain has TRBV7-3 and TRBJ1-2, with 11 bases lining up with TRBD1. The CDR3 sequence is 14 residues long. After removal of 5 bases from V and 7 bases from J, the junction contained 6 bases not matched to a gene. Looked up from germline, CDR1 is SGHTA and CDR2 is FQGTGA. CDR3 residues: CASSLTGTGGGYTF. The CDR3 DNA reads as TGTGCCAGCAGCCTTACCGGGACAGGGGGTGGCTACACCTTC.

The chain uses TRBV18 and TRBJ2-7; D possibly corresponds to TRBD1 (6 bases). This CDR3 has 16 residues. V dropped 3 bases and J dropped 1 base, with 16 bases sitting between them. CDR1 and CDR2 from the germline V gene are KGHSH and LQKENI. The DNA of the CDR3 is TGTGCCAGCTCACCTGGGACACCCGTTGGGTCCTACGAGCAGTACTTC. It codes for CASSPGTPVGSYEQYF.

This clone has a single count. V is TRBV30 and J is TRBJ1-1; D unclear. This CDR3 has 11 residues. The V end lost 4 bases, the J end lost 8 bases, and 11 bases lay between the germline ends. Germline V gene sequence: CDR1 GTSNPN, CDR2 SVGIG (reference sequence). CDR3 loop: CAWTANREAFF. The CDR3 DNA reads TGTGCCTGGACGGCGAACAGAGAAGCTTTCTTT.

CDR3 amino acids: CASSQVGTGVGYTF. For the CDR3, the DNA is TGCGCCAGCAGCCAAGTGGGGACAGGGGTTGGCTACACCTTC. The chain links TRBV4-1 to TRBJ1-2, with TRBD1 matching 10 bases. The CDR3 spans 14 residues. Germline CDR1 and CDR2: MGHRA and YSYEKL. J was trimmed by 7 bases and V by 1 base; bases with no gene match: 3.

The chain uses TRBV5-1 and TRBJ1-1, with D unclear. CDR1 and CDR2 (germline): SGHRS, YFSETQ. The CDR3 totals 13 residues. Deletions cut 0 bases from V and 11 bases from J, with 14 bases between. The CDR3 here is CASSLGRGGEAFF. Written as DNA, the CDR3 is TGCGCCAGCAGCTTGGGACGGGGAGGAGAGGCTTTCTTT.

V is TRBV11-2 and J is TRBJ1-4; D is undetermined. CDR3 length: 14 amino acids. V lost 4 bases to trimming and J lost 8 bases, with 14 bases between them. In germline, CDR1 is SGHAT, CDR2 FQNNGV. Here the CDR3 reads CASSSQLGGEKLFF. Written as DNA, the CDR3 is TGTGCCAGCAGCTCACAACTGGGAGGAGAAAAACTGTTTTTT.

This chain connects TRBV28 to TRBJ1-6; 8 bases align to TRBD1. This CDR3 contains 15 residues. The V segment lost 5 bases and the J segment 3 bases; nucleotides outside the gene matches: 3. Germline assignment: CDR1 MDHEN and CDR2 SYDVKM. The CDR3 reads CASSGGQVYNSPLHF. DNA for the CDR3: TGTGCCAGCAGTGGGGGACAGGTCTATAATTCACCCCTCCACTTT. Complete variable domain (other parts from reference TRBV28 and TRBJ1-6): DVKVTQSSRYLVKRTGEKVFLECVQDMDHENMFWYRQDPGLGLRLIYFSYDVKMKEKGDIPEGYSVSREKKERFSLILESASTNQTSMYLCASSGGQVYNSPLHFGNGTRLTVT.

V and J are TRBV7-2 and TRBJ2-7; D possibly corresponds to TRBD1 (5 bases). The CDR3 contains 15 residues. Germline V lookup: CDR1 SGHTA, CDR2 FQGNSA. The V end lost 3 bases, the J end lost 0 bases, and 12 bases lay between the germline ends. As DNA, the CDR3 is TGTGCCAGCAGCTTTACAGGAGCCATCTCCTACGAGCAGTACTTC. This sequence encodes CASSFTGAISYEQYF.

The rearrangement joins TRBV5-1 to TRBJ1-5; the D gene is possibly TRBD1 (5 bases). Germline-derived CDR1 and CDR2 are SGHRS and YFSETQ. There are 15 residues in the CDR3. Trimming took off 0 bases at V and 7 bases at J, with 14 bases between the two ends. CDR3 nucleotides: TGCGCCAGCAGCTTGGAAGGGGCCGAGAACCAGCCCCAGCATTTT. Translating gives CASSLEGAENQPQHF.

The CDR3 bases are TGTGCCCTGACCCGGGGACTAGCGATGTTTTTT. It specifies CALTRGLAMFF. This chain uses TRBV30 with TRBJ2-2; 10 nucleotides match TRBD2. The germline V gene has CDR1 GTSNPN and CDR2 SVGIG (reference sequence). The CDR3 has 11 amino acids. V was clipped by 8 bases and J by 15 bases; unmatched bases: 9.

A single count supports this clone. As DNA, the CDR3 is TGCAGCTTGACAGTTACGCGTGGTCTCGCTGGAAACACCATATATTTT. This gives the protein CSLTVTRGLAGNTIYF. The chain joins TRBV29-1 to TRBJ1-3; tentative D call: TRBD1 (5 bases). Germline CDR1 is SQVTM and CDR2 is ANQGSEA. The CDR3 consists of 16 residues. V was trimmed by 8 bases and J by 2 bases, leaving 22 bases between them.

The chain joins TRBV5-1 to TRBJ1-4, with D maybe TRBD1 (6 bases). The CDR3 sequence is 14 residues long. The germline CDR1 and CDR2 sequences are SGHRS and YFSETQ. Trimming cost V 0 bases and J 8 bases, with 11 bases left between them. The CDR3 DNA reads TGCGCCAGCAGCTTGGCCGCGGGGGGCGAAAAACTGTTTTTT. This translates into CASSLAAGGEKLFF.